This T cell receptor beta chain was recovered during a study of blood T cells in healthy people across ages. Overall study findings and caveats: Fewer expanded clones and more diversity marked long-lived versus aged donors. PBMCs left unsorted prevented a conclusive naive versus antigen-experienced comparison.

Using a J-beta primer mix together with a sample-barcoded 5' primer, a second PCR was run for about 6 to 12 cycles. Researchers report that a template-switch adaptor with 12 random nucleotides tagged each cDNA molecule. In TCRdb, the 5' RACE reads were re-called with MiXCR into one record per CDR3 protein. Of about 630,000 distinct CDR3 sequences listed, more than 20% are singletons. The CDR3 sequence is 14 residues long. Germline CDR1 is SGDLS and CDR2 is YYNGEE. V was clipped by 0 bases and J by 4 bases; unmatched bases: 2. In this sample, this clonotype turned up many times. Its specificity is not known.

This clonotype originated in a man between 65 and 85 years old in good health. Input material: blood. J is TRBJ1-1 and V is TRBV9; 8 bases agree with TRBD1. CDR3 sequence: CASSVGQGSTEAFF. The CDR3 nucleotides are TGTGCCAGCAGCGTAGGACAGGGGTCCACTGAAGCTTTCTTT.